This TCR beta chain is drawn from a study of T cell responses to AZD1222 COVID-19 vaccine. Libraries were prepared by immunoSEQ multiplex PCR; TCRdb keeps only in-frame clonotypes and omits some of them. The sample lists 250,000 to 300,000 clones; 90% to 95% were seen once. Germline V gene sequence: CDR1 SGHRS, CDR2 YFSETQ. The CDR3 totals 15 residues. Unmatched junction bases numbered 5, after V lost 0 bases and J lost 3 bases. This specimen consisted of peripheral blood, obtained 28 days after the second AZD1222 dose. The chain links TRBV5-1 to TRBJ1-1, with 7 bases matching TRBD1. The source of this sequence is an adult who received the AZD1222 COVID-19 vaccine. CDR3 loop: CASSLGTGLDTEAFF. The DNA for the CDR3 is TGCGCCAGCAGCTTGGGGACAGGTCTAGACACTGAAGCTTTCTTT.